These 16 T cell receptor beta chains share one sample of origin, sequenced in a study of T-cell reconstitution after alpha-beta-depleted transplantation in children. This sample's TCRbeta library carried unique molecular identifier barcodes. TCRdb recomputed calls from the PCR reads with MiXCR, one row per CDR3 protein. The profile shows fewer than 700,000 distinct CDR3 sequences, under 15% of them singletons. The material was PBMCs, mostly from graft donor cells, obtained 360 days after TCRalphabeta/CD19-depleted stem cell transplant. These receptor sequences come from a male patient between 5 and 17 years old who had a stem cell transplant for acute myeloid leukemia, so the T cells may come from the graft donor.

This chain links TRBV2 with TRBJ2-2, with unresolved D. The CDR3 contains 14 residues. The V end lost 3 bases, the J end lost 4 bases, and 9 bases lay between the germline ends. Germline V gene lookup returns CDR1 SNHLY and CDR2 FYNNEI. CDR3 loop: CASSDLITTGELFF. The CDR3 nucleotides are TGTGCCAGCAGTGATTTAATTACCACCGGGGAGCTGTTTTTT.

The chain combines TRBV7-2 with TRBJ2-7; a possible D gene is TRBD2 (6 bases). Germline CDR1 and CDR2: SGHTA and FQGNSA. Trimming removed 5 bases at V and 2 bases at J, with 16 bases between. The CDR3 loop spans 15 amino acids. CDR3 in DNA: TGTGCCAGCAGCCAATCGGGGGTGTCACCCTACGAGCAGTACTTC. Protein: CASSQSGVSPYEQYF.

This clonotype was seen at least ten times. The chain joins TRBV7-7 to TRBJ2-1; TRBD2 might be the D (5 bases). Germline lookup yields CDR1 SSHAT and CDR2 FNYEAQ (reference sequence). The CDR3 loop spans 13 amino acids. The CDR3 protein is CASALSSYNEQFF. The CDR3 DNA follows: TGTGCTAGCGCGCTGAGCTCCTACAATGAGCAGTTCTTC. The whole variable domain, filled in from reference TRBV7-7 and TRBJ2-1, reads GAGVSQSPRYKVTKRGQDVTLRCDPISSHATLYWYQQALGQGPEFLTYFNYEAQPDKSGLPSDRFSAERPEGSISTLTIQRTEQRDSAMYRCASALSSYNEQFFGPGTRLTVL.

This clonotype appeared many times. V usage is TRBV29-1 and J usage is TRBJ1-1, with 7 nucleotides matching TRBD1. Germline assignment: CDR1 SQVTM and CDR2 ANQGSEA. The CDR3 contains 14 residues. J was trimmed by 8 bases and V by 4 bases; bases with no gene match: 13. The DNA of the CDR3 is TGCAGCGTTGCGCGACAGGGATCATGGGGGGAAGCTTTCTTT. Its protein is CSVARQGSWGEAFF.

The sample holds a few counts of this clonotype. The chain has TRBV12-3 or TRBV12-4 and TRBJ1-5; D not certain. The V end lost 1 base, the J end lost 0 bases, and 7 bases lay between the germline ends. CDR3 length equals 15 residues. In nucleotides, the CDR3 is TGTGCCAGCAGTTTAGGAACGAATAGCAATCAGCCCCAGCATTTT. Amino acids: CASSLGTNSNQPQHF.

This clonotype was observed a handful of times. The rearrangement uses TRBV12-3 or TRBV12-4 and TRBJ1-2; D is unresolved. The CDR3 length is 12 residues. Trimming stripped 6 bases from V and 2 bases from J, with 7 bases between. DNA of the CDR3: TGTGCCAGCAGGGGGAGGAACTATGGCTACACCTTC. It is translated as CASRGRNYGYTF.

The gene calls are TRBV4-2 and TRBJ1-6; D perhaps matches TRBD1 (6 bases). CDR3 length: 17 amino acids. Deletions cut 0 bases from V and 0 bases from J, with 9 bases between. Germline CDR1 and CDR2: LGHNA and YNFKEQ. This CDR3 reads CASSQDQGSSYNSPLHF. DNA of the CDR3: TGTGCCAGCAGCCAAGATCAGGGGAGCTCCTATAATTCACCCCTCCACTTT.

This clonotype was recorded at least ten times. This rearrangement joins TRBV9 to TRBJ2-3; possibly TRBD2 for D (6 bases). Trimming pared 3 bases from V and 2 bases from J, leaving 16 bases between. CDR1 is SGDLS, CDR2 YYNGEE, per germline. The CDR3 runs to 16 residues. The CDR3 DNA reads TGTGCCAGCAGCGCCCGGGACTCCTCTAACACAGATACGCAGTATTTT. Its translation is CASSARDSSNTDTQYF.

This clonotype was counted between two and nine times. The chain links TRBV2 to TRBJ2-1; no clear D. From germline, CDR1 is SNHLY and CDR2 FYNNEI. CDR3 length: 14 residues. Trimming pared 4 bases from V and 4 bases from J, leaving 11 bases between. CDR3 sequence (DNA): TGTGCCAGCAGTGCATCTCCCGGGTACAATGAGCAGTTCTTC. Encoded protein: CASSASPGYNEQFF.

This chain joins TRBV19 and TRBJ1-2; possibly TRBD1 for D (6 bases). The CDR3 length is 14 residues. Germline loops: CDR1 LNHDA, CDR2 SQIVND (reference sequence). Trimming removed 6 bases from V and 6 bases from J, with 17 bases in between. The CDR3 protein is CASSPGQLGNGYTF. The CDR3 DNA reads TGTGCCAGTAGCCCGGGACAACTCGGCAATGGCTACACCTTC.

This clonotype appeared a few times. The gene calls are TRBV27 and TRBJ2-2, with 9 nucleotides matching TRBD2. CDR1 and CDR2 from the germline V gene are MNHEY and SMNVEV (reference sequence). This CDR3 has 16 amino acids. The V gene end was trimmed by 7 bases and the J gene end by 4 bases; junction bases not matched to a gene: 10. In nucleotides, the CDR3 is TGTGCCAGCACCTGGACCCCGGGACTAGCCACCGGGGAGCTGTTTTTT. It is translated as CASTWTPGLATGELFF.

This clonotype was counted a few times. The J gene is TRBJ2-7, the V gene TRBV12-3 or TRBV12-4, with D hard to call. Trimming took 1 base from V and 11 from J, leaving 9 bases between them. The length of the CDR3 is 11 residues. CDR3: CASSLGAQEYF. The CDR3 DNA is TGTGCCAGCAGTTTAGGGGCTCAGGAGTACTTC.

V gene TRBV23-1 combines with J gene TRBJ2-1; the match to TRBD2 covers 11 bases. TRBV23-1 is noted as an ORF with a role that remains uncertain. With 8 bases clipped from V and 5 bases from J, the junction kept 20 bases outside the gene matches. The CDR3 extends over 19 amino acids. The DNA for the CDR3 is TGCGCCAGCTATCTGGGGACTAGCGGCCGGGTAGTGTTCAACAATGAGCAGTTCTTC. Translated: CASYLGTSGRVVFNNEQFF.

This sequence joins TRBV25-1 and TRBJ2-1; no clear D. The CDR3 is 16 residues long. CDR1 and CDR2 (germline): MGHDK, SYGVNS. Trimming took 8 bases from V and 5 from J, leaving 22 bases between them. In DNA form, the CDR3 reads TGTGCCAGCCGACCCCCCGGCGGTAGAGCAGACAATGAGCAGTTCTTC. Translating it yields CASRPPGGRADNEQFF.

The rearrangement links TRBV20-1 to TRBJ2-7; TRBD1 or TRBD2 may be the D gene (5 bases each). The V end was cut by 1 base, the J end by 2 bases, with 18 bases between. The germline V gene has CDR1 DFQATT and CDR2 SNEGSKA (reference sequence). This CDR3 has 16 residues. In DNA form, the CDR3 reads TGCAGTGCTAGAGTCCTTGCCGGGACGGTAACCTACGAGCAGTACTTC. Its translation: CSARVLAGTVTYEQYF.

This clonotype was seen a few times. DNA for the CDR3: TGTGCCACCAGCAGAGACCCCAGAGAGCAGTTCTTC. Translated, it gives CATSRDPREQFF. The genes are TRBV15 and TRBJ2-1; D not certain. Trimming stripped 0 bases from V and 10 bases from J, with 7 bases between. The CDR3 is 12 amino acids. Germline V lookup: CDR1 LNHNV, CDR2 YYDKDF (reference sequence).